This T cell receptor (beta chain) was identified during a study of blood T cell repertoires in COVID-19. Study-level information: Material from acute and convalescent COVID-19 was sourced from the United States, Italy and Spain.

Looked up from germline, CDR1 is LGHDT and CDR2 is YNNKEL (reference sequence). The CDR3 sequence is 17 residues long. V shed 0 bases, J shed 7 bases, and the junction held 13 bases outside the gene matches. The participants were between about 18 and 95 years old and came from about two dozen US areas. Cohorts were assigned according to the clinical history that participants reported. Here immunoSEQ multiplex PCR was the method, and the copy in TCRdb shows in-frame clones only, minus some. Of roughly 250,000 clones in the sample, 70% to 90% are singletons; the top ten hold about 3.3%. Sequenced sample: PBMCs or T cells enriched from blood (not recorded which). The gene calls are TRBV3-1 (or the pseudogene TRBV3-2) and TRBJ2-7; 9 positions agree with TRBD2. This clonotype was obtained from a woman between 40 and 50 years old with acute COVID-19. DNA of the CDR3: TGTGCCAGCAGCCAAGAGCGTCTATTAGCGGGAGTAGGTGAGCAGTACTTC. The encoded protein is CASSQERLLAGVGEQYF.